The subject of this entry is one T cell receptor (beta chain). What it binds is not known. One end of the junction fails to match germline, which may point to a read error. These data originate in a study of cytomegalovirus exposure and HLA in healthy donors. Study-wide findings and caveats: TRBV6-2, TRBV6-3 and some other V segments were excluded as indistinguishable.

The PCR contained 60 Vbeta and 13 Jbeta primers. Produced via immunoSEQ multiplex PCR; TCRdb's table is partial and in-frame only. The sample holds approximately 98,000 clones, about 80% seen once. The CDR3 has 15 residues. Germline CDR1 SGHRS, CDR2 YFSETQ. Material for sequencing was PBMCs. The TCR was taken from a man between 18 and 35 years old in good health and CMV-seropositive. V usage is TRBV5-1 and J usage is TRBJ1-1; tentatively, D is TRBD1 (6 bases). CDR3 in amino acids: CASSFSPGENIEAFF. In DNA form, the CDR3 reads TGCGCCAGCAGCTTTTCCCCAGGGGAGAACATTGAAGCTTTCTTT.